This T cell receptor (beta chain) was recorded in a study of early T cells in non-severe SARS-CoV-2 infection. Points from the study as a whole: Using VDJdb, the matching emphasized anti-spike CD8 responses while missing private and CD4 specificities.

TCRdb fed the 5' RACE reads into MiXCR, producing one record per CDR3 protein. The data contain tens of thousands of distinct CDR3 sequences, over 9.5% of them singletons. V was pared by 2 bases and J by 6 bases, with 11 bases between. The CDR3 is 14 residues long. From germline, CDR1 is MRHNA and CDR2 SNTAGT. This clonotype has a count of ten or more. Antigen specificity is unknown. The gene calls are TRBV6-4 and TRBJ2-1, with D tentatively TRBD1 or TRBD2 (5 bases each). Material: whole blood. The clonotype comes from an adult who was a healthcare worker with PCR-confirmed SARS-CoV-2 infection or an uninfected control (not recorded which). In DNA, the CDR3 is TGTGCCAGCAGTGACCGGGACGGTGGCAATGAGCAGTTCTTC. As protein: CASSDRDGGNEQFF.